The 18 T cell receptor beta chains below come from one sample, sequenced in a study of Ad26.COV2.S vaccination and SARS-CoV-2 variants. Treatment specified: 15 to 20 received Ad26.COV2.S at low or high dose, single or two shots; about five received placebo; per-sample allocation not given. Specimen acquisition occurred on day 63 following the initial vaccine or placebo injection. Repertoires were generated with immunoSEQ multiplex PCR, while TCRdb's copy carries only in-frame clones and drops some. This table holds about 350,000 clones, more than 75% found once. The input for sequencing was peripheral blood, taken in a trial of Ad26.COV2.S vaccine versus placebo. These receptors all come from a person between 18 and 59 years old who received the Ad26.COV2.S COVID-19 vaccine or a placebo.

The chain combines TRBV10-3 with TRBJ2-7; 12 nucleotides line up with TRBD2. J was trimmed by 7 bases and V by 0 bases; bases with no gene match: 7. Looked up from germline, CDR1 is ENHRY and CDR2 is SYGVKD. The CDR3 extends over 16 amino acids. CDR3 DNA: TGTGCCATCAGTGAGTCCCTAGCGGGAGGGGAACGGGAGCAGTACTTC. Translation gives CAISESLAGGEREQYF.

The chain recombines TRBV4-3 with TRBJ1-1; D is unresolved. The V end lost 4 bases, the J end lost 1 base, and 10 bases lay between the germline ends. This CDR3 has 14 residues. The V gene's germline CDR1 is LGHNA and CDR2 YSLEER. CDR3 region: CASSREAGNTEAFF. Written as DNA, the CDR3 is TGCGCCAGCAGCCGTGAGGCGGGGAACACTGAAGCTTTCTTT.

J is TRBJ1-4 and V is TRBV29-1, with D possibly matching TRBD1 (6 bases). Germline CDR1 is SQVTM and CDR2 is ANQGSEA. V shed 5 bases and J shed 7 bases, with 14 bases lying between them. This CDR3 is 13 amino acids long. CDR3 in DNA: TGCAGCGTTTACGGGGGAGGGGGTGAAAAACTGTTTTTT. Protein product: CSVYGGGGEKLFF.

This rearrangement joins TRBV19 to TRBJ2-7; D is uncertain. CDR1 is LNHDA, CDR2 SQIVND, per germline (reference sequence). The CDR3 runs to 17 residues. V lost 7 bases and J lost 4, with 26 bases in between. CDR3 bases: TGTGCCAGTAAAGAACGAAATCGCTATTCGGGTCAGTACGAGCAGTACTTC. It codes for CASKERNRYSGQYEQYF.

The rearrangement links TRBV7-9 to TRBJ2-3, with 8 bases identical to TRBD2. This CDR3 contains 15 residues. Germline V gene sequence: CDR1 SEHNR, CDR2 FQNEAQ (reference sequence). Losses at the gene ends were 1 base for V and 0 bases for J; bases not matched to a gene: 0. The CDR3 bases are TGTGCCAGCAGCTTAGAGCGGGGGAGCACAGATACGCAGTATTTT. It yields the protein CASSLERGSTDTQYF.

This chain connects TRBV7-9 to TRBJ1-3; D is undetermined. The length of the CDR3 is 13 residues. The germline V gene has CDR1 SEHNR and CDR2 FQNEAQ (reference sequence). Trimming cost V 5 bases and J 0 bases, with 5 bases left between them. The chain's CDR3 is CASSPSSGNTIYF. The CDR3 nucleotides read TGTGCCAGCAGCCCGAGCTCTGGAAACACCATATATTTT.

The V gene is TRBV5-4, the J gene TRBJ2-7; 8 nucleotides match TRBD1. The V gene end was trimmed by 0 bases and the J gene end by 3 bases; junction bases not matched to a gene: 2. This CDR3 region has 14 residues. Germline V gene sequence: CDR1 SGHNT, CDR2 YYREEE (reference sequence). The CDR3 loop reads CASSLDTGGYEQYF. CDR3 bases: TGTGCCAGCAGCTTGGATACAGGGGGCTACGAGCAGTACTTC.

This clone was seen a single time. The V and J genes are TRBV10-1 and TRBJ2-5; D is unclear. Germline V CDR1 and CDR2: WNHNN, SYGVQD (reference sequence). Trimming removed 6 bases at V and 3 bases at J, with 14 bases between. This CDR3 spans 14 amino acids. The CDR3: CASSRDRREETQYF. The DNA of the CDR3 is TGCGCCAGCAGCCGAGACCGAAGGGAAGAGACCCAGTACTTC.

The CDR3 loop reads CASSESPGRNTEAFF. For the CDR3, the DNA is TGCGCCAGCAGTGAGTCGCCAGGGCGCAACACTGAAGCTTTCTTT. The rearrangement joins TRBV10-1 to TRBJ1-1, with D maybe TRBD1 (5 bases). Germline CDR1 reads WNHNN; CDR2 reads SYGVQD (reference sequence). There are 15 residues in the CDR3. The V end was cut by 0 bases, the J end by 2 bases, with 10 bases between.

V and J are TRBV6-5 and TRBJ1-1, with TRBD1 matching over 8 bases. J was trimmed by 6 bases and V by 7 bases; bases with no gene match: 7. The CDR3 is 13 amino acids. Germline V gene sequence: CDR1 MNHEY, CDR2 SVGAGI. The CDR3 DNA follows: TGTGCCAGCAAAATACAGGGGGTTTCTGAAGCTTTCTTT. Translating it yields CASKIQGVSEAFF.

The chain has TRBV27 and TRBJ1-5, with a weak D call TRBD1 (6 bases). V lost 3 bases and J lost 5, with 14 bases in between. The CDR3 spans 15 residues. CDR1 is MNHEY, CDR2 SMNVEV, per germline (reference sequence). The CDR3 DNA sequence: TGTGCCAGCAGTTTCAACGCCGACAGGTATCAGCCCCAGCATTTT. This translates into CASSFNADRYQPQHF.

This chain uses TRBV7-6 with TRBJ1-1, with a possible D match to TRBD1 (6 bases). The ends were cut back, 5 bases at V and 6 bases at J, with 16 bases in the middle. The CDR3 is 14 residues long. The germline CDR1 and CDR2 sequences are SGHVS and FNYEAQ. CDR3 coding DNA: TGTGCCAGCAGCCCCCGGACAGATAGGGCTGAAGCTTTCTTT. Residues: CASSPRTDRAEAFF. The whole variable domain, filled in from reference TRBV7-6 and TRBJ1-1, reads GAGVSQSPRYKVTKRGQDVALRCDPISGHVSLYWYRQALGQGPEFLTYFNYEAQQDKSGLPNDRFSAERPEGSISTLTIQRTEQRDSAMYRCASSPRTDRAEAFFGQGTRLTVV.

This chain connects TRBV5-1 to TRBJ2-6, with D possibly being TRBD1 (5 bases). The V end lost 2 bases, the J end lost 0 bases, and 6 bases lay between the germline ends. CDR1 is SGHRS and CDR2 is YFSETQ in the germline V gene. The CDR3 sequence is 15 residues long. CDR3 sequence reads: CASSLDSSGANVLTF. In DNA, the CDR3 is TGCGCCAGCAGCTTAGACAGCTCTGGGGCCAACGTCCTGACTTTC.

The DNA for the CDR3 is TGTGCCAGCAGCTTAGGAGCCTCGATCCTTGGGGGGGAGACCCAGTACTTC. Translated, it gives CASSLGASILGGETQYF. V is TRBV7-6 and J is TRBJ2-5; a possible D gene is TRBD2 (6 bases). In germline, CDR1 is SGHVS, CDR2 FNYEAQ. The CDR3 covers 17 residues. The V end lost 1 base, the J end lost 5 bases, and 20 bases lay between the germline ends.

In DNA, the CDR3 is TGTGCCAGCAGCCAATGGGCTAGCTCCTACAATGAGCAGTTCTTC. Its translation is CASSQWASSYNEQFF. The chain links TRBV14 to TRBJ2-1; no firm D call. This CDR3 comprises 15 residues. V gave up 2 bases and J gave up 0 bases, with 8 bases separating them. Germline V CDR1 and CDR2: SGHDN, FVKESK.

The chain uses TRBV2 and TRBJ1-5, with D unresolved. The V gene lost 4 bases and the J gene lost 6 bases, with 7 bases spanning the gap. Germline V gene lookup returns CDR1 SNHLY and CDR2 FYNNEI. This CDR3 has 12 residues. The chain's CDR3 is CASSVEIQPQHF. As DNA, the CDR3 is TGTGCCAGCAGTGTAGAAATTCAGCCCCAGCATTTT.

The rearrangement uses TRBV29-1 and TRBJ2-5, with D uncertain. V was shortened by 3 bases and J by 6 bases, with 8 bases between the two germline ends. Germline-derived CDR1 and CDR2 are SQVTM and ANQGSEA. The CDR3 contains 11 residues. The CDR3 loop is CSVDGIKTQYF. The DNA of the CDR3 is TGCAGCGTTGACGGAATCAAGACCCAGTACTTC.

The J gene is TRBJ2-2, the V gene TRBV10-3; TRBD1 or TRBD2 may be the D gene (5 bases each). The germline gives CDR1 ENHRY, CDR2 SYGVKD. The CDR3 contains 16 residues. V gave up 1 base and J gave up 5 bases, with 14 bases separating them. This CDR3 reads CAISEYGTAPTGELFF. The CDR3 DNA is TGTGCCATCAGTGAGTATGGGACCGCGCCTACCGGGGAGCTGTTTTTT.